These T cell receptor beta chains were read from a single sample in a study of cytomegalovirus exposure and HLA in healthy donors. TCRdb's copy holds only in-frame clones and misses some; the assay was immunoSEQ multiplex PCR. The table includes some 100,000 clones, around 72% detected once. Sequences were obtained from PBMCs. Every receptor here comes from a male donor in good health and CMV-seropositive. Both conserved end residues are part of each CDR3. D genes are given only for firm matches. Some rows mark clone size as missing; the rest say once, few, many or name a class of expanded clone.

size	V	J	length	D	DNA	CDR3
.	TRBV27	TRBJ2-1	13	.	TGTGCCAGCAGTATCGCGGCCTACAATGAGCAGTTCTTC	CASSIAAYNEQFF
once	TRBV6-5	TRBJ2-5	15	.	TGTGCCAGCAGTTACTCCAGACAAGTACAGGAGACCCAGTACTTC	CASSYSRQVQETQYF
few	TRBV30	TRBJ1-2	16	.	TGTGCCTGGAGTGTAGAAACTTACAGGAGTAACTATGGCTACACCTTC	CAWSVETYRSNYGYTF
.	TRBV11-3	TRBJ2-7	14	.	TGTGCCAGCAGCTTGCTTCAGGGTCCCTACGAGCAGTACTTC	CASSLLQGPYEQYF
.	TRBV5-4	TRBJ2-7	15	.	TGTGCCAGCAGATGGGGAGGTCGCGGGCTCGACGAGCAGTACTTC	CASRWGGRGLDEQYF
.	TRBV19	TRBJ1-2	17	TRBD1	TGTGCCAGTAGTTTCCGGCGGGAGGAGGGGGCAAACTATGGCTACACCTTC	CASSFRREEGANYGYTF
few	TRBV11-2	TRBJ2-7	15	.	TGTGCCAGCAGCTTAGAGAACAGGGTCTGGCACGAGCAGTACTTC	CASSLENRVWHEQYF
.	TRBV7-2	TRBJ2-2	18	TRBD2	TGTGCCAGCAGCATAGTGGGACTAGCGGGGGTTGGCGCCGGGGAGCTGTTTTTT	CASSIVGLAGVGAGELFF
.	TRBV27	TRBJ2-6	15	.	TGTGCCACGACCCACCAGGACTCTGGGGCCAACGTCCTGACTTTC	CATTHQDSGANVLTF
.	TRBV10-3	TRBJ2-7	13	TRBD1	TGTGCCATCACCATGGACAGGGATGGCGAGCAGTACTTC	CAITMDRDGEQYF
.	TRBV5-1	TRBJ2-7	14	TRBD1	TGCGCCAGCAGCCCCCGACAGGGAGCCTACGAGCAGTACTTC	CASSPRQGAYEQYF
.	TRBV7-2	TRBJ1-2	13	TRBD1	TGTGCCAGCAGCCCCGACAGGGGGGATGGCTACACCTTC	CASSPDRGDGYTF
few	TRBV10-3	TRBJ2-1	14	.	TGTGCCCTCCGCCCGACTCTAACCTACAATGAGCAGTTCTTC	CALRPTLTYNEQFF
few	TRBV18	TRBJ1-1	11	.	TGTGCCACCGTCCAGGACACTGAAGCTTTCTTT	CATVQDTEAFF
.	TRBV2	TRBJ2-7	13	.	TGTGCCAGCCGCGGATACAGGGACGACGAGCAGTACTTC	CASRGYRDDEQYF
.	TRBV2	TRBJ2-7	11	.	TGTGCCAGCAGTGAGAGATACGAGCAGTACTTC	CASSERYEQYF
.	TRBV9	TRBJ2-5	17	TRBD1	TGTGCCAGCAGCGTAGCAGGGGGACAACCCCGCGGGGAGACCCAGTACTTC	CASSVAGGQPRGETQYF
.	TRBV4-3	TRBJ1-6	16	.	TGCGCCAGCAGCCAAGATTTACGCGGGGAGGATTCACCCCTCCACTTT	CASSQDLRGEDSPLHF
.	TRBV5-4	TRBJ1-4	15	.	TGTGCCAGCAGCCCCGGACAGCTCCTAAATGAAAAACTGTTTTTT	CASSPGQLLNEKLFF
.	TRBV6-5	TRBJ1-2	15	.	TGTGCCACCCTAAGGGGCAGAAACCTTAACTATGGCTACACCTTC	CATLRGRNLNYGYTF
few	TRBV19	TRBJ2-7	14	TRBD1	TGTGCCAGTAAATGGACAGGCAGCTCCTACGAGCAGTACTTC	CASKWTGSSYEQYF
.	TRBV18	TRBJ2-7	14	TRBD1	TGTGCCAGCTCACCGGGACAGGGGCCCCACGAGCAGTACTTC	CASSPGQGPHEQYF
.	TRBV5-1	TRBJ2-3	16	TRBD1	TGCGCCAGCAGTTGGGGACAGGGCGCTAGCACAGATACGCAGTATTTT	CASSWGQGASTDTQYF
.	TRBV18	TRBJ1-4	13	TRBD1	TGTGCCAGCTCACAGGGGGCGAGTGAAAAACTGTTTTTT	CASSQGASEKLFF
few	TRBV19	TRBJ2-3	15	TRBD1	TGTGCCAGTAGTACTGCCCGGGACAGGGGAGATACGCAGTATTTT	CASSTARDRGDTQYF
.	TRBV27	TRBJ2-1	16	TRBD2	TGTGCCAGCAGTAAAAAAGCGGGGGGGACCTACAATGAGCAGTTCTTC	CASSKKAGGTYNEQFF
.	TRBV7-7	TRBJ2-3	15	TRBD1	TGTGCTAGCAGCTTGGGGCAGGGGGCCACAGATACGCAGTATTTT	CASSLGQGATDTQYF
.	TRBV4-2	TRBJ2-3	17	TRBD2	TGTGCCAGCAGCCAAGATCTAGCGGGGGGGAATACAGATACGCAGTATTTT	CASSQDLAGGNTDTQYF
.	TRBV5-4	TRBJ1-2	14	.	TGTGCCAGCAGCTTGGCCGTTTCGGGAGGTGGCTACACCTTC	CASSLAVSGGGYTF
.	TRBV5-8	TRBJ1-2	13	.	TGTGCCAGCAGCTTCGGGGGAAACTATGGCTACACCTTC	CASSFGGNYGYTF
.	TRBV7-2	TRBJ1-1	13	.	TGTGCCAGCAGCCTATTATCCAGGGACACCGCTTTCTTT	CASSLLSRDTAFF
.	TRBV7-9	TRBJ2-5	14	.	TGTGCCAGCAGCTCTACAGGTTACCAAGAGACCCAGTACTTC	CASSSTGYQETQYF
.	TRBV29-1	TRBJ2-5	14	.	TGCAGCGTTGAAGTGCAGGGCCAGATTGAGACCCAGTACTTC	CSVEVQGQIETQYF
.	TRBV19	TRBJ2-5	15	TRBD2	TGTGCCAGTAGGCTGGGACTAGCGGAACAAGAGACCCAGTACTTC	CASRLGLAEQETQYF
few	TRBV6-6	TRBJ1-2	12	.	TGTGCCAGCCTTCAGGTGACCGGTGGCTACACCTTC	CASLQVTGGYTF
.	TRBV21-1	TRBJ2-5	17	.	TGTGCCAGCCCGATCGGCGGACAGAACCGGGCACAAGAGACCCAGTACTTC	CASPIGGQNRAQETQYF
few	TRBV15	TRBJ2-3	15	.	TGTGCCACCAGCCCGCGGAGAATTAGCACAGATACGCAGTATTTT	CATSPRRISTDTQYF
.	TRBV18	TRBJ1-1	15	TRBD1	TGTGCCAGCTCACCCCCTGGGACAGTGAACACTGAAGCTTTCTTT	CASSPPGTVNTEAFF
.	TRBV2	TRBJ1-4	15	.	TGTGCCAGCAGTGCGGGGTGGGGGTCCGGGGGAGAACTGTTTTTT	CASSAGWGSGGELFF
.	TRBV5-1	TRBJ1-2	13	.	TGCGCCAGCAGCTCATTGGGGAGGGACGGCTACACCTTC	CASSSLGRDGYTF
.	TRBV14	TRBJ1-1	15	.	TGTGCCAGCAGCCAATGGGAGGGGCGGAACACTGAAGCTTTCTTT	CASSQWEGRNTEAFF
.	TRBV2	TRBJ2-1	15	.	TGTGCCAGCAGAAATACAGGTCGATCCTACAATGAGCAGTTCTTC	CASRNTGRSYNEQFF
.	TRBV2	TRBJ2-1	15	.	TGTGCCAGCAGTGAAGGGACAGCTCCCTACAATGAGCAGTTCTTC	CASSEGTAPYNEQFF
.	TRBV2	TRBJ2-7	14	TRBD1	TGTGCCAGCGCCTTGGGCAGGGGGTCCTACGAGCAGTACTTC	CASALGRGSYEQYF
.	TRBV7-7	TRBJ2-2	14	.	TGTGCCAGCAGCAGCCTGCAAACCACCGGGGAGCTGTTTTTT	CASSSLQTTGELFF
once	TRBV5-1	TRBJ2-1	16	.	TGCGCCAGCCATGCTACCCCCGGACTGACCTACAATGAGCAGTTCTTC	CASHATPGLTYNEQFF
.	TRBV2	TRBJ1-2	13	TRBD1	TGTGCCAGCAGTGAGGGACAGAGATATGGCTACACCTTC	CASSEGQRYGYTF
.	TRBV7-9	TRBJ1-4	14	.	TGTGCCAGCAGCTTAGCCCGGCAGGGGGAAAAACTGTTTTTT	CASSLARQGEKLFF
.	TRBV30	TRBJ1-4	13	TRBD1	TGTGCCCAGACAGGGGGCTTAAGTGAAAAACTGTTTTTT	CAQTGGLSEKLFF